This TCR beta chain was sequenced in a study of shared clonotypes between healthy human individuals. Assay used: immunoSEQ multiplex PCR; TCRdb lists only in-frame clones, some missing. Here the sample spans about half a million clones, 81% being singletons. The source is a middle-aged woman in good health. Some clones in this sample may be carry-over from other donors' samples. Sequenced material: PBMCs.

The CDR3 DNA follows: TGTGCCAGCAAGGGGCTAGCGGGAGTCCCTGAGCAGTTCTTC. Translating it yields CASKGLAGVPEQFF. This chain joins TRBV2 and TRBJ2-1; 10 nucleotides align to TRBD2. Germline CDR1 and CDR2: SNHLY and FYNNEI. The junction had 9 bases not matched to a gene; V was cut back by 7 bases and J by 9 bases. The CDR3 has 14 amino acids.